This is a list of T cell receptor beta chains from one sample in a study of blood T cells in healthy people across ages. TCRdb called the 5' RACE reads again in MiXCR, with one record for every CDR3 protein. The sample holds under 1,100,000 distinct CDR3 sequences, 25% seen once. The same specimen was also included in a second study, on T cells of mothers and their children.

The sequenced material came from blood. These receptors all stem from a girl aged 2 to 9 in good health. Each CDR3 is given with its conserved first and last residue. Fields, in order: CDR3 protein, CDR3 DNA, D gene, V gene, J gene, clone size. The D gene is left open where the match is weak. Size tells how often a clone was seen (once, few, many) or the class of an expanded clone, and some rows leave it out.

CDR3: CASSIPSGSLTGELFF
DNA: TGTGCCAGCAGCATACCAAGCGGGAGTCTAACCGGGGAGCTGTTTTTT
D: TRBD2
V: TRBV12-3/TRBV12-4
J: TRBJ2-2
size: -

CDR3: CASSLSPRTSGNNIQYF
DNA: TGTGCCAGCAGCTTGTCACCACGGACTAGCGGGAATAACATTCAGTACTTC
D: TRBD2
V: TRBV7-2
J: TRBJ2-4
size: once

CDR3: CASSSGLGPNEQFF
DNA: TGTGCCAGCAGCTCGGGACTGGGTCCCAATGAGCAGTTCTTC
D: -
V: TRBV5-6
J: TRBJ2-1
size: -

CDR3: CASSLGWGNNEQFF
DNA: TGCGCCAGCAGCTTGGGCTGGGGAAACAATGAGCAGTTCTTC
D: -
V: TRBV5-1
J: TRBJ2-1
size: many

CDR3: CAITGTGGSYEQYF
DNA: TGTGCCATAACCGGGACAGGAGGATCCTACGAGCAGTACTTC
D: TRBD1
V: TRBV10-3
J: TRBJ2-7
size: few

CDR3: CASSKKRAPVYNEQFF
DNA: TGTGCCAGCAGCAAAAAGCGGGCCCCAGTCTACAATGAGCAGTTCTTC
D: -
V: TRBV7-9
J: TRBJ2-1
size: -

CDR3: CSASRTGGSEAFF
DNA: TGCAGTGCTAGCAGGACAGGGGGATCTGAAGCTTTCTTT
D: TRBD1
V: TRBV20-1
J: TRBJ1-1
size: few

CDR3: CASTRDLQETQYF
DNA: TGTGCCAGCACCAGGGACCTTCAAGAGACCCAGTACTTC
D: -
V: TRBV6-6
J: TRBJ2-5
size: few

CDR3: CASSLEVVYYNEQFF
DNA: TGCGCCAGCAGCTTGGAGGTGGTTTACTACAATGAGCAGTTCTTC
D: -
V: TRBV5-1
J: TRBJ2-1
size: -

CDR3: CASSYEGAHYGYTF
DNA: TGTGCCAGCAGTTACGAGGGGGCTCACTATGGCTACACCTTC
D: TRBD1
V: TRBV6-6
J: TRBJ1-2
size: -

CDR3: CASIAGQGAYEQYF
DNA: TGTGCCAGCATCGCCGGACAGGGGGCCTACGAGCAGTACTTC
D: TRBD1
V: TRBV6-6
J: TRBJ2-7
size: -

CDR3: CASGTDTEAFF
DNA: TGTGCCAGCGGAACCGACACTGAAGCTTTCTTT
D: -
V: TRBV4-2
J: TRBJ1-1
size: -

CDR3: CASSYSFLTRGTEAFF
DNA: TGTGCCAGCAGTTACTCGTTTCTGACCCGGGGCACTGAAGCTTTCTTT
D: -
V: TRBV6-5
J: TRBJ1-1
size: -

CDR3: CSSRDGNYGYTF
DNA: TGCAGCTCACGGGACGGGAACTATGGCTACACCTTC
D: -
V: TRBV29-1
J: TRBJ1-2
size: -

CDR3: CASSLSDGYSNQPQHF
DNA: TGTGCCAGCAGCTTGTCAGACGGATATAGCAATCAGCCCCAGCATTTT
D: -
V: TRBV5-5
J: TRBJ1-5
size: -

CDR3: CASSFQGEQPQHF
DNA: TGTGCCAGCAGCTTTCAGGGGGAGCAGCCCCAGCATTTT
D: TRBD1
V: TRBV13
J: TRBJ1-5
size: -

CDR3: CASGEDPIRLFF
DNA: TGTGCCAGCGGGGAGGACCCCATTAGACTGTTTTTT
D: -
V: TRBV2
J: TRBJ1-4
size: few

CDR3: CASSRTWGEGSIQYF
DNA: TGTGCCAGCAGCCGGACCTGGGGAGAGGGAAGCATTCAGTACTTC
D: -
V: TRBV7-2
J: TRBJ2-4
size: many

CDR3: CASSILGTEKKNIQYF
DNA: TGTGCCAGCAGTATCCTCGGGACAGAAAAGAAAAACATTCAGTACTTC
D: TRBD1
V: TRBV12-3/TRBV12-4
J: TRBJ2-4
size: -

CDR3: CASGEGIGVEQFF
DNA: TGTGCCAGTGGGGAGGGCATTGGGGTTGAGCAGTTCTTC
D: TRBD2
V: TRBV9
J: TRBJ2-1
size: few

CDR3: CSVRPTGMDEKLFF
DNA: TGCAGCGTCCGTCCGACAGGGATGGATGAAAAACTGTTTTTT
D: TRBD1
V: TRBV29-1
J: TRBJ1-4
size: few

CDR3: CASSQPTGNDEKLFF
DNA: TGCGCCAGCAGCCAGCCCACAGGGAACGATGAAAAACTGTTTTTT
D: -
V: TRBV4-1
J: TRBJ1-4
size: -

CDR3: CTSSQSRVDEAFF
DNA: TGCACCAGCAGCCAGTCCAGGGTCGATGAAGCTTTCTTT
D: -
V: TRBV4-3
J: TRBJ1-1
size: few

CDR3: CASSPKRPQDVERDEQFF
DNA: TGTGCCAGCAGCCCGAAAAGGCCACAGGACGTTGAGAGGGATGAGCAGTTCTTC
D: -
V: TRBV13
J: TRBJ2-1
size: -

CDR3: CASSPSRLAMETQYF
DNA: TGTGCCAGCAGCCCTTCCAGGCTAGCGATGGAGACCCAGTACTTC
D: -
V: TRBV7-9
J: TRBJ2-5
size: -

CDR3: CAKAAGQENEKLFF
DNA: TGTGCCAAAGCAGCGGGACAGGAGAATGAAAAACTGTTTTTT
D: TRBD1
V: TRBV9
J: TRBJ1-4
size: -

CDR3: CASRPREDYQETQYF
DNA: TGTGCCAGCAGGCCACGAGAAGATTACCAAGAGACCCAGTACTTC
D: -
V: TRBV7-9
J: TRBJ2-5
size: -

CDR3: CASSSRGSYNSPLHF
DNA: TGTGCCAGCAGCTCTAGGGGCTCCTATAATTCACCCCTCCACTTT
D: -
V: TRBV7-6
J: TRBJ1-6
size: -

CDR3: CASSLKTGTGGEETQYF
DNA: TGCGCCAGCAGCTTGAAAACAGGGACAGGGGGCGAAGAGACCCAGTACTTC
D: TRBD1
V: TRBV5-1
J: TRBJ2-5
size: -

CDR3: CASSLWGKGEKLFF
DNA: TGTGCCAGCAGTTTATGGGGGAAAGGCGAAAAACTGTTTTTT
D: -
V: TRBV12-3/TRBV12-4
J: TRBJ1-4
size: few

CDR3: CASTTGPRADTQYF
DNA: TGTGCCAGCACCACGGGACCCAGGGCAGATACGCAGTATTTT
D: -
V: TRBV2
J: TRBJ2-3
size: -

CDR3: CASSPGRVNQPQHF
DNA: TGTGCCAGCAGCCCGGGACGAGTGAATCAGCCCCAGCATTTT
D: -
V: TRBV6-5
J: TRBJ1-5
size: few

CDR3: CASSNDRQGSSPLHF
DNA: TGTGCCAGCAGCAACGATAGACAGGGTTCATCACCCCTCCACTTT
D: TRBD1
V: TRBV6-6
J: TRBJ1-6
size: -

CDR3: CASRYQGGAETQYF
DNA: TGTGCCAGCAGATATCAGGGGGGCGCGGAGACCCAGTACTTC
D: -
V: TRBV6-5
J: TRBJ2-5
size: few

CDR3: CSASGTGGYEQFF
DNA: TGCAGTGCGTCCGGGACGGGAGGATATGAGCAGTTCTTC
D: TRBD2
V: TRBV20-1
J: TRBJ2-1
size: -

CDR3: CASSYQGLYEQYF
DNA: TGTGCCAGCAGTTATCAGGGGTTATACGAGCAGTACTTC
D: -
V: TRBV28
J: TRBJ2-7
size: -

CDR3: CASSLEASVVYGYTF
DNA: TGTGCCAGCAGCTTGGAGGCTTCGGTAGTCTATGGCTACACCTTC
D: -
V: TRBV5-6
J: TRBJ1-2
size: -

CDR3: CASSFSGTAGIEQYF
DNA: TGCGCCAGCAGCTTCAGTGGGACCGCCGGAATCGAGCAGTACTTC
D: -
V: TRBV5-1
J: TRBJ2-7
size: few

CDR3: CSVGDGGPGYTF
DNA: TGCAGCGTTGGGGACGGGGGACCTGGCTACACCTTC
D: -
V: TRBV29-1
J: TRBJ1-2
size: few

CDR3: CASSETIYEQYF
DNA: TGTGCCAGCAGTGAAACAATTTACGAGCAGTACTTC
D: -
V: TRBV6-1
J: TRBJ2-7
size: -

CDR3: CASSSLAGLRNQPQHF
DNA: TGTGCCAGCAGCTCCTTAGCGGGGCTACGGAATCAGCCCCAGCATTTT
D: -
V: TRBV7-2
J: TRBJ1-5
size: -

CDR3: CASNWLAGQETQYF
DNA: TGTGCCAGCAATTGGTTGGCAGGCCAAGAGACCCAGTACTTC
D: -
V: TRBV14
J: TRBJ2-5
size: -

CDR3: CASSQDLASGRETQYF
DNA: TGTGCCAGCAGCCAAGATCTCGCTAGCGGGAGGGAGACCCAGTACTTC
D: TRBD2
V: TRBV4-2
J: TRBJ2-5
size: few

CDR3: CASSRARGANVLTF
DNA: TGCGCCAGCAGCCGGGCACGGGGGGCCAACGTCCTGACTTTC
D: -
V: TRBV4-1
J: TRBJ2-6
size: few

CDR3: CASSWTDDHYEQYF
DNA: TGCGCCAGCAGCTGGACAGATGACCACTACGAGCAGTACTTC
D: -
V: TRBV5-1
J: TRBJ2-7
size: -

CDR3: CASSSAGGDTDTQYF
DNA: TGTGCCAGCAGCTCGGCAGGGGGGGACACAGATACGCAGTATTTT
D: -
V: TRBV9
J: TRBJ2-3
size: -

CDR3: CSAMTSGRYQETQYF
DNA: TGCAGTGCTATGACTAGCGGGAGGTACCAAGAGACCCAGTACTTC
D: TRBD2
V: TRBV20-1
J: TRBJ2-5
size: -

CDR3: CASVGLYYGYTF
DNA: TGTGCCAGCGTAGGATTATACTATGGCTACACCTTC
D: -
V: TRBV12-3/TRBV12-4
J: TRBJ1-2
size: -

CDR3: CASSLAPHNQPQHF
DNA: TGTGCCAGCAGTTTAGCTCCGCACAATCAGCCCCAGCATTTT
D: -
V: TRBV12-3/TRBV12-4
J: TRBJ1-5
size: -

CDR3: CASRTLGGDSPLHF
DNA: TGTGCCAGCAGGACCTTGGGGGGGGATTCACCCCTCCACTTT
D: -
V: TRBV28
J: TRBJ1-6
size: -

CDR3: CASSTNKVDSPLHF
DNA: TGTGCCAGCAGCACAAACAAGGTCGATTCACCCCTCCACTTT
D: -
V: TRBV16
J: TRBJ1-6
size: -

CDR3: CASSLLAGETQYF
DNA: TGTGCCAGCAGCTTACTAGCGGGAGAGACCCAGTACTTC
D: TRBD2
V: TRBV12-3/TRBV12-4
J: TRBJ2-5
size: many

CDR3: CASSLRGEGGVGEQFF
DNA: TGCGCCAGCAGCTTGAGGGGAGAGGGGGGGGTAGGTGAGCAGTTCTTC
D: -
V: TRBV5-1
J: TRBJ2-1
size: -

CDR3: CASSRDSFWTDQETQHF
DNA: TGTGCCAGCAGCCGAGATTCGTTCTGGACGGATCAAGAGACCCAGCACTTC
D: -
V: TRBV14
J: TRBJ2-1
size: -

CDR3: CASSSYRDTEAFF
DNA: TGTGCCAGCAGCTCCTACAGGGACACTGAAGCTTTCTTT
D: -
V: TRBV7-2
J: TRBJ1-1
size: -